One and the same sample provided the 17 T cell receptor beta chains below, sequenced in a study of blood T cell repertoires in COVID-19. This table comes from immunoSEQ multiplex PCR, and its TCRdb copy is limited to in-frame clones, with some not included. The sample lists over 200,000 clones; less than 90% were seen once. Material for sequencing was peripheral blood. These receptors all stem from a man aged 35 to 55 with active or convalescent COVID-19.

This CDR3 is CASSPATGTLYEQYF. CDR3 DNA sequence: TGTGCCAGCAGTCCAGCTACAGGTACACTCTACGAGCAGTACTTC. V and J are TRBV5-5 and TRBJ2-7; D possibly corresponds to TRBD1 (5 bases). The CDR3 has 15 residues. The ends were cut back, 5 bases at V and 3 bases at J, with 18 bases in the middle. The germline V gene has CDR1 SGHKS and CDR2 YYEKEE (reference sequence).

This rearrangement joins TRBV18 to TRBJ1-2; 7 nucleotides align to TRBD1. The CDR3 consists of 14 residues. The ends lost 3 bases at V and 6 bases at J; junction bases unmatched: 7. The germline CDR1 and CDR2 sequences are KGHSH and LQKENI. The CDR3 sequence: CASSPDRLSHGYTF. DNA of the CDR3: TGTGCCAGCTCACCGGACAGGCTGAGTCATGGCTACACCTTC.

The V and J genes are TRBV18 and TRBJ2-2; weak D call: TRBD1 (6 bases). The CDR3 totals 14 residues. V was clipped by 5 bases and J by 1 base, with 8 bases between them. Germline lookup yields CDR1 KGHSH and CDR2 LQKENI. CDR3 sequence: CASSGQKNTGELFF. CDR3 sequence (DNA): TGTGCCAGCTCAGGACAGAAGAACACCGGGGAGCTGTTTTTT.

The CDR3 bases are TGTGCCAGCTCACCATTCTCTCAGGGGCAGAACACTGAAGCTTTCTTT. Translation: CASSPFSQGQNTEAFF. This chain uses TRBV18 with TRBJ1-1; perhaps TRBD1 as D (6 bases). Trimming removed 2 bases at V and 1 base at J, with 14 bases between. CDR3 length: 16 residues. Germline V lookup: CDR1 KGHSH, CDR2 LQKENI.

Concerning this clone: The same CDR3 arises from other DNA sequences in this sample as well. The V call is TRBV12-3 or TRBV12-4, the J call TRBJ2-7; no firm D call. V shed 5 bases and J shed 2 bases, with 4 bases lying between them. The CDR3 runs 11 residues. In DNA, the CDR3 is TGTGCCAGCAGTCCCGCCTACGAGCAGTACTTC. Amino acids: CASSPAYEQYF.

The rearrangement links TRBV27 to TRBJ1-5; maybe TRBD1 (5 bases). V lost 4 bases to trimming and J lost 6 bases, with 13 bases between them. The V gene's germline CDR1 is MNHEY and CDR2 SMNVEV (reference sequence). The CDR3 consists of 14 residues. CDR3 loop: CASSSPGGVQPQHF. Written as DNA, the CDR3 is TGTGCCAGCAGTTCCCCCGGGGGGGTTCAGCCCCAGCATTTT.

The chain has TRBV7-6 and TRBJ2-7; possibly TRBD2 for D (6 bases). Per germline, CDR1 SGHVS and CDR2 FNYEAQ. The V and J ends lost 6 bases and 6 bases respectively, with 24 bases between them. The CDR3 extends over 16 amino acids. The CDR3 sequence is CASSRTGTDGGVEQYF. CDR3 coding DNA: TGTGCCAGCAGTCGCACCGGGACGGACGGCGGGGTCGAGCAGTACTTC.

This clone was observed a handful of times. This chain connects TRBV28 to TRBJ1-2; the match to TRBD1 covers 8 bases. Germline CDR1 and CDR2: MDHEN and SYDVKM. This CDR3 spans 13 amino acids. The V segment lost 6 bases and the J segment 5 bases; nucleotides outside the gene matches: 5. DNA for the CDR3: TGTGCCAGCAGGCAGGGGGCAGGATATGGCTACACCTTC. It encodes CASRQGAGYGYTF.

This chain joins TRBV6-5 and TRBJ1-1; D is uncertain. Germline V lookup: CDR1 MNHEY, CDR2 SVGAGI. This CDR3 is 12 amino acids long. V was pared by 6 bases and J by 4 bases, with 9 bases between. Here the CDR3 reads CASRRIFTEAFF. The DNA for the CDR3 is TGTGCCAGCAGGAGAATCTTCACTGAAGCTTTCTTT.

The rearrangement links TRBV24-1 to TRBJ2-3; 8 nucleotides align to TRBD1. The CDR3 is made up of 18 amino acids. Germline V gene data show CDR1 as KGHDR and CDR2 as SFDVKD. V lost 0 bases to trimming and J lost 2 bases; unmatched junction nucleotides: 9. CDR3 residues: CATSDLPLGQGLTDTQYF. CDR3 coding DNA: TGTGCCACCAGTGATTTGCCCCTCGGACAGGGACTCACAGATACGCAGTATTTT.

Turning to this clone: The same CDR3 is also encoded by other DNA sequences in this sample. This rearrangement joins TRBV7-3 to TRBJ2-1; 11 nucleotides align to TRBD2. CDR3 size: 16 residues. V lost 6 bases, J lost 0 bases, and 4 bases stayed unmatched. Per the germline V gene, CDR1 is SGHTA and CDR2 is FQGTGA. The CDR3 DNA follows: TGTGCCAGCAGTCCCGGACTAGCGGGCTCCTACAATGAGCAGTTCTTC. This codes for CASSPGLAGSYNEQFF.

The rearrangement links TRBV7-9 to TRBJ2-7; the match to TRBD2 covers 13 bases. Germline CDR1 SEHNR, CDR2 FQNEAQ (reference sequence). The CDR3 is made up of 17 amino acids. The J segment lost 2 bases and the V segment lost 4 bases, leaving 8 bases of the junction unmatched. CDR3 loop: CASSSWGLAGSTYEQYF. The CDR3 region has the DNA TGTGCCAGCAGCTCCTGGGGACTAGCGGGAAGCACCTACGAGCAGTACTTC.

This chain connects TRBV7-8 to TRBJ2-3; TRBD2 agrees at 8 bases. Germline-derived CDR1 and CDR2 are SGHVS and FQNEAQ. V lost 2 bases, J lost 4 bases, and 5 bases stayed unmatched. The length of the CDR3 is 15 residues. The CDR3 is CASSLRRGEADTQYF. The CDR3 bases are TGTGCCAGCAGCTTAAGGCGGGGGGAGGCAGATACGCAGTATTTT.

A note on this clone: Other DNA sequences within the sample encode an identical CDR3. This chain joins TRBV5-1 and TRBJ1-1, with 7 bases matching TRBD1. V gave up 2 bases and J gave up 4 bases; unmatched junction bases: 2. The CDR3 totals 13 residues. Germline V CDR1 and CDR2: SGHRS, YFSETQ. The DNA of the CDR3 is TGCGCCAGCAGCTTAGGGGGCCCCACTGAAGCTTTCTTT. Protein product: CASSLGGPTEAFF.

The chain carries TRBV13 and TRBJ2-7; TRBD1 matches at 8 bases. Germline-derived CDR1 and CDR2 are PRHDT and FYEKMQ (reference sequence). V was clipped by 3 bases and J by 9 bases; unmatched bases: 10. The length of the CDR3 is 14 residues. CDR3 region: CASSFLGQVRGQYF. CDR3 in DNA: TGTGCCAGCAGCTTTTTGGGACAGGTGAGGGGGCAGTACTTC.

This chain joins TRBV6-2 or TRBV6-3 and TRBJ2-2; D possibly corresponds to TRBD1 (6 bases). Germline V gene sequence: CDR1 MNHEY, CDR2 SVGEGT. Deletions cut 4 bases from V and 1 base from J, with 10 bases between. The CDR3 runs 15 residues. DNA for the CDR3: TGTGCCAGCAGTTCATTACAGGGGAACACCGGGGAGCTGTTTTTT. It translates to CASSSLQGNTGELFF.

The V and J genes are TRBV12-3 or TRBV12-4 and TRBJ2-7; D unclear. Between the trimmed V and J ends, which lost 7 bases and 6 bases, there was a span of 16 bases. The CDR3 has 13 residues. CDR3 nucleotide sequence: TGTGCCAGCATCCTCCATGGGCAGATCGAGCAGTACTTC. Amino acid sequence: CASILHGQIEQYF.